This TCR beta chain was identified during a study of blood T cell repertoires in COVID-19. V was shortened by 3 bases and J by 1 base, with 9 bases between the two germline ends. The CDR3 totals 14 residues. Germline CDR1 SNHLY, CDR2 FYNNEI. Repertoires were generated with immunoSEQ multiplex PCR, while TCRdb's copy carries only in-frame clones and drops some. The data contain roughly 250,000 clones, less than 85% of them singletons. The TCR comes from a woman older than 75 with active or convalescent COVID-19. This sequence joins TRBV2 and TRBJ2-5; TRBD1 is a possible D gene (5 bases). The sequenced material came from peripheral blood. The CDR3 region has the DNA TGTGCCAGCAGTGATGGCAGGGCCCAAGAGACCCAGTACTTC. Translating gives CASSDGRAQETQYF.